The 18 T cell receptor beta chains below come from one sample, sequenced in a study of spatial heterogeneity in lung cancer (dated by TCRdb to about 2019). According to the study, the label for this sample's time point signals: sample taken at primary tumor resection. What the work shows at the level of the full study, not this receptor alone: The tumor nonsynonymous mutation count correlated with the number of expanded alpha and beta TCRs within the tumor.

Library preparation used 5' RACE. The sequencer listed for this sample is NextSeq 500. Clones were called with MiXCR by TCRdb after fastp trimmed the public reads at Q25, and only in-frame beta chains were retained. Each record represents a unique CDR3 protein, reported with the most common genes and DNA among its rows. Recorded for this sample are around 2,900 distinct CDR3 sequences; over 40% of them occurred a single time. The ten largest account for roughly 22% of the sample. Their recognized antigens are unknown. Here the sequenced sample was lung tumor tissue, taken at surgery. The receptors originated from a male donor with early-stage non-small cell lung cancer.

The chain combines TRBV2 with TRBJ2-6, with 9 bases lining up with TRBD1. Germline CDR1 is SNHLY and CDR2 is FYNNEI. The V and J ends lost 7 bases and 1 base, in that order; junction bases with no gene match: 5. CDR3 size: 16 residues. The DNA of the CDR3 is TGTGCCAGCACCGGGACAGGGCTGTCTGGGGCCAACGTCCTGACTTTC. Its translation is CASTGTGLSGANVLTF.

The chain links TRBV18 to TRBJ2-1; TRBD1 aligns across 8 bases. Germline V gene sequence: CDR1 KGHSH, CDR2 LQKENI. Unmatched junction bases numbered 10, after V lost 6 bases and J lost 6 bases. The CDR3 has 15 amino acids. The CDR3 spells CASSQGQGEANEQFF. The CDR3 nucleotides read TGTGCCAGCTCCCAAGGACAGGGAGAAGCCAATGAGCAGTTCTTC.

The chain links TRBV7-9 to TRBJ2-7; D is tentatively TRBD1 or TRBD2 (6 bases each). V was trimmed by 5 bases and J by 3 bases, leaving 11 bases between them. The CDR3 totals 13 residues. In germline, CDR1 is SEHNR, CDR2 FQNEAQ (reference sequence). This CDR3 is CASSRGGFYEQYF. The CDR3 DNA is TGTGCCAGCAGCCGAGGGGGGTTCTACGAGCAGTACTTC.

The chain joins TRBV6-5 to TRBJ2-5, with 7 bases identical to TRBD2. Germline CDR1 MNHEY, CDR2 SVGAGI. The CDR3 covers 14 residues. V trimming: 8 bases; J trimming: 4 bases; junction bases outside the gene matches: 10. The CDR3 reads CASGPGEGPETQYF. The CDR3 nucleotides read TGTGCCAGCGGTCCGGGGGAGGGCCCAGAGACCCAGTACTTC.

This clonotype was detected a few times. The gene calls are TRBV5-1 and TRBJ2-7; D is perhaps TRBD2 (5 bases). The V end lost 3 bases, the J end lost 3 bases, and 10 bases lay between the germline ends. The germline CDR1 and CDR2 sequences are SGHRS and YFSETQ. This CDR3 region has 13 residues. CDR3 in DNA: TGCGCCAGCAGCTGGACTGACCTCTACGAGCAGTACTTC. Its translation: CASSWTDLYEQYF.

The V gene is TRBV30, the J gene TRBJ2-4; no clear D gene. The CDR3 consists of 17 residues. The germline V and J ends were trimmed by 0 bases and 5 bases, with 20 bases remaining between them. CDR1 is GTSNPN and CDR2 is SVGIG in the germline V gene (reference sequence). The CDR3 spells CAWSVLPQVWSQNIQYF. In nucleotides, the CDR3 is TGTGCCTGGAGTGTACTCCCTCAGGTCTGGAGCCAAAACATTCAGTACTTC.

V usage is TRBV6-1 and J usage is TRBJ1-5, with D maybe TRBD1 (5 bases). Germline V gives CDR1 MNHNS, CDR2 SASEGT. The length of the CDR3 is 14 residues. V lost 2 bases to trimming and J lost 7 bases, with 12 bases between them. The CDR3 protein is CASSERGVRQPQHF. DNA for the CDR3: TGTGCCAGCAGTGAACGGGGGGTTCGACAGCCCCAGCATTTT.

Written as DNA, the CDR3 is TGTGCCAGTAATAACGGGGAGAGCCAAGAGACCCAGTACTTC. It specifies CASNNGESQETQYF. This chain connects TRBV19 to TRBJ2-5, with TRBD2 as a possible D gene (5 bases). Germline CDR1 and CDR2: LNHDA and SQIVND (reference sequence). V was trimmed by 7 bases and J by 1 base, leaving 13 bases between them. CDR3 length equals 14 residues.

The CDR3 DNA is TGTGCCAGCAGCCTCGACAGCTACGAGCAGTACTTC. Protein sequence: CASSLDSYEQYF. This rearrangement joins TRBV6-1 to TRBJ2-7; tentatively, D is TRBD1 (5 bases). Germline V gene data show CDR1 as MNHNS and CDR2 as SASEGT. This CDR3 comprises 12 residues. V was trimmed by 6 bases and J by 3 bases, leaving 9 bases between them.

This sequence joins TRBV5-1 and TRBJ2-1; perhaps TRBD1 as D (5 bases). V was shortened by 8 bases and J by 1 base, with 16 bases between the two germline ends. The CDR3 consists of 15 residues. CDR1 and CDR2 (germline): SGHRS, YFSETQ. The CDR3 protein is CASVFGQGSYNEQFF. The CDR3 nucleotides read TGCGCCAGTGTATTCGGGCAGGGTTCCTACAATGAGCAGTTCTTC.

The J gene is TRBJ2-7, the V gene TRBV27, with 8 bases identical to TRBD1. Germline CDR1 MNHEY, CDR2 SMNVEV (reference sequence). The length of the CDR3 is 16 residues. Trimming at V came to 5 bases and at J to 3 bases, leaving 12 bases not matched to a gene. The CDR3 protein is CASSGHGQGAGYEQYF. In DNA form, the CDR3 reads TGTGCCAGCAGTGGACACGGACAGGGCGCAGGCTACGAGCAGTACTTC.

This clonotype was seen only a few times. This chain uses TRBV7-9 with TRBJ2-7; the match to TRBD1 covers 10 bases. The CDR3 is 16 residues long. With 5 bases clipped from V and 1 base from J, the junction kept 8 bases outside the gene matches. Germline CDR1 reads SEHNR; CDR2 reads FQNEAQ (reference sequence). The CDR3 loop reads CASSPRDRGPSYEQYF. CDR3 nucleotides: TGTGCCAGCAGCCCGCGGGACAGGGGCCCGTCCTACGAGCAGTACTTC. The variable domain in full, completed from reference TRBV7-9 and TRBJ2-7, reads DTGVSQNPRHKITKRGQNVTFRCDPISEHNRLYWYRQTLGQGPEFLTYFQNEAQLEKSRLLSDRFSAERPKGSFSTLEIQRTEQGDSAMYLCASSPRDRGPSYEQYFGPGTRLTVT.

The V and J genes are TRBV10-3 and TRBJ2-7; 11 bases are shared with TRBD1. The CDR3 extends over 12 amino acids. The ends lost 6 bases at V and 6 bases at J; junction bases unmatched: 1. Germline V gene sequence: CDR1 ENHRY, CDR2 SYGVKD. In DNA, the CDR3 is TGTGCCATCAGGGGGACAGGGGGCGAGCAGTACTTC. Its protein product is CAIRGTGGEQYF.

This clonotype has just one count. The V gene is TRBV20-1, the J gene TRBJ2-3; 10 nucleotides match TRBD2. The junction had 5 bases not matched to a gene; V was cut back by 3 bases and J by 2 bases. Germline CDR1 DFQATT, CDR2 SNEGSKA (reference sequence). This CDR3 spans 15 amino acids. The CDR3 sequence is CSASQRGGNTDTQYF. CDR3 DNA sequence: TGCAGTGCTAGTCAGCGGGGGGGCAACACAGATACGCAGTATTTT.

In this sample, this clonotype turned up a few times. The chain recombines TRBV6-5 with TRBJ2-1, with unresolved D. Per the germline V gene, CDR1 is MNHEY and CDR2 is SVGAGI. CDR3 length: 13 amino acids. V lost 3 bases to trimming and J lost 5 bases, with 8 bases between them. CDR3 in DNA: TGTGCCAGCAGTTATGGCCGCAACAATGAGCAGTTCTTC. This codes for CASSYGRNNEQFF.

The chain carries TRBV29-1 and TRBJ2-3, with 8 bases that match TRBD1. Germline V CDR1 and CDR2: SQVTM, ANQGSEA. J gave up 5 bases and V 3 bases, and 10 bases lay outside the gene matches. The CDR3 covers 15 residues. Here the CDR3 reads CSVERQDREEDTQYF. CDR3 bases: TGCAGCGTTGAGAGGCAGGACAGGGAAGAAGATACGCAGTATTTT.

This clonotype was detected a few times. The chain recombines TRBV20-1 with TRBJ2-1; 15 bases line up with TRBD2. CDR1 and CDR2 from the germline V gene are DFQATT and SNEGSKA (reference sequence). The CDR3 contains 20 residues. J was trimmed by 8 bases and V by 2 bases; bases with no gene match: 19. The CDR3 reads CSARPSPRTSGGAVGDEQFF. CDR3 nucleotides: TGCAGTGCTAGACCTAGTCCCCGGACTAGCGGGGGGGCTGTTGGCGATGAGCAGTTCTTC.

The V gene is TRBV29-1, the J gene TRBJ2-3; D is undetermined. The V end lost 8 bases, the J end lost 0 bases, and 6 bases lay between the germline ends. Germline V CDR1 and CDR2: SQVTM, ANQGSEA. This CDR3 contains 11 residues. The CDR3 here is CSLTSTDTQYF. The CDR3 nucleotides read TGCAGCCTTACTAGCACAGATACGCAGTATTTT.